This T cell receptor (beta chain) was observed in a study of blood T cell repertoires in COVID-19. Study in general: Acute-phase and convalescent COVID-19 samples originated in the United States, Italy and Spain. T cells, B-cell-depleted T cells, or PBMCs supplied cDNA or gDNA.

The germline V gene has CDR1 GTSNPN and CDR2 SVGIG (reference sequence). V lost 2 bases and J lost 0, with 10 bases in between. CDR3 size: 14 residues. How the authors handled the data: Reference gene primer amplification gave estimated nucleated cell counts. Assay: immunoSEQ multiplex PCR; the TCRdb copy retains only in-frame clones and omits some. V and J calls and clone size are given by that table; D and trimming were obtained from the DNA. The table lists about 120,000 clones, about 79% of them singletons. The clonotype comes from a woman in her seventies with acute or convalescent COVID-19. Sample: peripheral blood. J is TRBJ2-5 and V is TRBV30; D possibly corresponds to TRBD1 (5 bases). CDR3 amino acids: CAWSRDSYQETQYF. CDR3 sequence (DNA): TGTGCCTGGAGTCGTGACAGTTACCAAGAGACCCAGTACTTC. The variable domain in full, completed from reference TRBV30 and TRBJ2-5, reads SQTIHQWPATLVQPVGSPLSLECTVEGTSNPNLYWYRQAAGRGLQLLFYSVGIGQISSEVPQNLSASRPQDRQFILSSKKLLLSDSGFYLCAWSRDSYQETQYFGPGTRLLVL.